This TCR beta chain was sequenced during a study of early T cells in non-severe SARS-CoV-2 infection. Study overall: Chains stayed unpaired after sequencing of bulk RNA from unsorted whole blood.

This clonotype was counted only a few times. The antigen is unknown. Unique molecular identifiers were added to individual cDNA molecules. TCRdb reanalysed the 5' RACE reads using MiXCR and keeps one entry per CDR3 protein. The repertoire has more than 15,000 distinct CDR3 sequences, about 5.6% of them found once; the top ten carry approximately 6.6%. Study findings and constraints: VDJdb-based annotation leaned toward anti-spike CD8 responses and missed private and CD4 specificities.

V was clipped by 7 bases and J by 5 bases; unmatched bases: 3. This CDR3 comprises 13 residues. CDR1 and CDR2 (germline): SNHLY, FYNNEI. This clonotype was obtained from an adult who was a healthcare worker with PCR-confirmed SARS-CoV-2 infection or an uninfected control (not recorded which). This material consisted of whole blood, taken at baseline. The J gene is TRBJ1-5, the V gene TRBV2, with 9 bases lining up with TRBD1. CDR3 sequence reads: CASNRQGDQPQHF. CDR3 nucleotide sequence: TGTGCCAGCAATCGACAGGGGGATCAGCCCCAGCATTTT. Full variable domain (outside the CDR3, taken from reference TRBV2 and TRBJ1-5): EPEVTQTPSHQVTQMGQEVILRCVPISNHLYFYWYRQILGQKVEFLVSFYNNEISEKSEIFDDQFSVERPDGSNFTLKIRSTKLEDSAMYFCASNRQGDQPQHFGDGTRLSIL.